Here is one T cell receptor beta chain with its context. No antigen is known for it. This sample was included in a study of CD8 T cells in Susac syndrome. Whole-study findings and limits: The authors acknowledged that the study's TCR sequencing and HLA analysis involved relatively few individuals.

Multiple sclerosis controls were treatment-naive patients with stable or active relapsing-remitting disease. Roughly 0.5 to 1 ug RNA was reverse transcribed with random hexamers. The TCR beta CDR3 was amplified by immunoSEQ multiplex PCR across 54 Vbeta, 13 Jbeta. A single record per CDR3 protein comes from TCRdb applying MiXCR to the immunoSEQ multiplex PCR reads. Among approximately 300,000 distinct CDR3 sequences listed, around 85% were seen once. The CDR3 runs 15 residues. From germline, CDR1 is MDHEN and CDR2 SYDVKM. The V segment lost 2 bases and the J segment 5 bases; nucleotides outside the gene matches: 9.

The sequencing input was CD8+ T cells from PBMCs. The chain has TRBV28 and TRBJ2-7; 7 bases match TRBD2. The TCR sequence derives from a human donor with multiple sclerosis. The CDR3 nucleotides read TGTGCCAGCAGTTTACCGCGGGAGTTGGGGGACGAGCAGTACTTC. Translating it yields CASSLPRELGDEQYF. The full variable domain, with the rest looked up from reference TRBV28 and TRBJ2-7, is DVKVTQSSRYLVKRTGEKVFLECVQDMDHENMFWYRQDPGLGLRLIYFSYDVKMKEKGDIPEGYSVSREKKERFSLILESASTNQTSMYLCASSLPRELGDEQYFGPGTRLTVT.